The rows below give T cell receptor beta chains drawn from one sample of a study of blood T cell repertoires in COVID-19. The protocol was immunoSEQ multiplex PCR, while the TCRdb copy is restricted to in-frame clones and leaves out a portion. The table lists approximately 90,000 clones, around 80% of them singletons. The sequenced sample consisted of peripheral blood. The receptors derive from a human donor in a cohort sampled during active COVID-19. Both conserved end residues are part of each CDR3. D genes are given only for firm matches. The size entry is marked missing in some rows and otherwise reads once, few, many or a size class.

>TRBJ1-1|TRBV11-2|TRBD1|-
CASSPGLTGRNTEAFF
TGTGCCAGCAGCCCAGGCCTGACAGGGAGGAACACTGAAGCTTTCTTT
>TRBJ2-1|TRBV6-1|-|-
CASSEAPGEQFF
TGTGCCAGCAGTGAAGCTCCGGGAGAGCAGTTCTTC
>TRBJ1-2|TRBV5-4|-|-
CASRLVGGYGYTF
TGTGCCAGCAGACTGGTAGGGGGCTATGGCTACACCTTC
>TRBJ2-5|TRBV10-3|TRBD1|-
CAISGTGQTQYF
TGTGCCATCAGTGGGACAGGGCAGACCCAGTACTTC
>TRBJ1-2|TRBV19|TRBD1|-
CASRAQGAYGYTF
TGTGCCAGTAGAGCCCAGGGGGCCTATGGCTACACCTTC
>TRBJ1-2|TRBV2|TRBD1|-
CASTLLGQYGYTF
TGTGCCAGCACCCTCTTGGGACAGTATGGCTACACCTTC
>TRBJ2-1|TRBV15|-|-
CATTSGGGEQFF
TGTGCCACCACCTCGGGCGGGGGCGAGCAGTTCTTC
>TRBJ2-4|TRBV4-3|TRBD2|-
CASSQVPFGLAEAKNIQYF
TGCGCCAGCAGCCAAGTCCCTTTTGGTCTAGCGGAAGCCAAAAACATTCAGTACTTC
>TRBJ2-1|TRBV24-1|TRBD2|-
CATRRTSGSNEQFF
TGTGCCACACGGCGGACTAGCGGGAGCAATGAGCAGTTCTTC
>TRBJ1-1|TRBV6-4|-|-
CASSLHATGEAFF
TGTGCCAGCAGTCTTCACGCCACAGGGGAAGCTTTCTTT
>TRBJ2-1|TRBV28|TRBD2|-
CASSPFGLGDSNEQFF
TGTGCCAGCAGTCCCTTTGGACTAGGGGATAGTAATGAGCAGTTCTTC
>TRBJ1-6|TRBV18|-|-
CASSPKAGDTASPLHF
TGTGCCAGCTCACCAAAAGCAGGGGATACCGCTTCACCCCTCCACTTT
>TRBJ1-2|TRBV13|TRBD1|-
CASSSNLQGNYGYTF
TGTGCCAGCAGCTCGAACTTACAGGGGAACTATGGCTACACCTTC
>TRBJ2-5|TRBV30|TRBD2|-
CAWSPGLVETQYF
TGTGCCTGGAGCCCGGGACTAGTGGAGACCCAGTACTTC
>TRBJ2-5|TRBV4-1|TRBD2|-
CASSGEGHEGETQYF
TGCGCCAGCAGTGGGGAGGGCCATGAGGGAGAGACCCAGTACTTC
>TRBJ2-1|TRBV4-2|-|few
CASSRTGPQANEQFF
TGTGCCAGCAGCCGAACAGGGCCCCAGGCCAATGAGCAGTTCTTC
>TRBJ2-1|TRBV6-1|-|-
CASSEAGQGRQFF
TGTGCCAGCAGTGAAGCCGGGCAGGGGAGGCAGTTCTTC
>TRBJ2-7|TRBV12-3/TRBV12-4|TRBD1|once
CASSLGAGGEQYF
TGTGCCAGCAGTTTAGGAGCAGGGGGCGAGCAGTACTTC
>TRBJ2-3|TRBV9|-|-
CASSGPGTQYF
TGTGCCAGCAGCGGCCCAGGTACGCAGTATTTT
>TRBJ2-1|TRBV29-1|TRBD2|-
CSVEDPPPSGRANEQFF
TGCAGCGTTGAAGATCCCCCTCCTAGCGGGAGGGCGAATGAGCAGTTCTTC
>TRBJ1-6|TRBV7-2|TRBD1|-
CASSLRGQGVDSPLHF
TGTGCCAGCAGCTTAAGGGGGCAGGGGGTTGATTCACCCCTCCACTTT
>TRBJ1-2|TRBV28|-|-
CASSLRPGLPEGYGYTF
TGTGCCAGCAGTTTACGCCCGGGACTTCCCGAAGGATATGGCTACACCTTC
>TRBJ2-3|TRBV4-2|TRBD2|-
CASSRLSGRSSDTQYF
TGTGCCAGCAGCCGCTTAAGCGGGAGGTCGTCAGATACGCAGTATTTT
>TRBJ2-1|TRBV28|-|-
CASRVVVGHNEQFF
TGTGCCAGCAGGGTGGTGGTGGGCCACAATGAGCAGTTCTTC
>TRBJ2-3|TRBV5-5|TRBD1|-
CASSGRGRVDTQYF
TGTGCCAGCAGCGGCAGGGGGCGGGTAGATACGCAGTATTTT
>TRBJ1-1|TRBV5-1|TRBD1|-
CASSLTGQGNTEAFF
TGCGCCAGCAGCTTGACTGGACAGGGGAACACTGAAGCTTTCTTT
>TRBJ2-7|TRBV6-2/TRBV6-3|TRBD1|few
CASSSPGQDGYEQYF
TGTGCCAGCAGTTCCCCGGGACAGGATGGGTACGAGCAGTACTTC
>TRBJ2-7|TRBV4-3|-|-
CASSQDLAATYEQYF
TGCGCCAGCAGCCAAGACTTAGCGGCCACCTACGAGCAGTACTTC
>TRBJ2-3|TRBV5-8|TRBD2|-
CASTRLAVRSDTQYF
TGTGCCAGCACCCGACTAGCCGTCCGGTCAGATACGCAGTATTTT
>TRBJ1-5|TRBV7-2|TRBD1|once
CASSAGTGGRQPQHF
TGTGCCAGCAGCGCCGGGACAGGGGGGCGGCAGCCCCAGCATTTT
>TRBJ1-3|TRBV28|-|-
CASSLYRVSGNTIYF
TGTGCCAGCAGTTTATACAGGGTATCTGGAAACACCATATATTTT
>TRBJ2-7|TRBV7-8|-|-
CASSLGREYEQYF
TGTGCCAGCAGCTTAGGGAGGGAGTACGAGCAGTACTTC
>TRBJ2-1|TRBV6-6|TRBD1|-
CASSYRDRVNEQFF
TGTGCCAGCAGTTACCGGGACAGAGTCAATGAGCAGTTCTTC
>TRBJ2-7|TRBV5-6|TRBD2|-
CASSLTGLAGGGQYF
TGTGCCAGCAGCTTGACAGGACTAGCGGGAGGTGGGCAGTACTTC
>TRBJ1-1|TRBV2|TRBD1|-
CASKWTGGITEAFF
TGTGCCAGCAAGTGGACAGGGGGCATTACTGAAGCTTTCTTT
>TRBJ2-7|TRBV11-2|TRBD2|few
CASSGGLAGGSEQYF
TGTGCCAGCAGCGGGGGACTAGCGGGAGGGAGCGAGCAGTACTTC
>TRBJ2-7|TRBV5-6|TRBD2|-
CASSGRTSGRTREQYF
TGTGCCAGCAGCGGCCGGACTAGCGGGAGGACCAGGGAGCAGTACTTC
>TRBJ2-1|TRBV18|-|-
CASSPLPDNEQFF
TGTGCCAGCTCACCTCTACCCGACAATGAGCAGTTCTTC
>TRBJ2-3|TRBV10-2|TRBD2|-
CASATSGRSDTQYF
TGCGCCTCCGCAACTAGCGGGAGATCAGATACGCAGTATTTT
>TRBJ2-7|TRBV27|-|once
CASSFRGSEQYF
TGTGCCAGCAGTTTTCGGGGATCCGAGCAGTACTTC
>TRBJ2-3|TRBV27|TRBD2|few
CASSGERGTNTQYF
TGTGCCAGCTCTGGGGAGCGGGGGACTAATACGCAGTATTTT
>TRBJ2-7|TRBV28|TRBD2|-
CASSLAGEAYEQYF
TGTGCCAGCAGTTTGGCGGGAGAGGCCTACGAGCAGTACTTC
>TRBJ1-2|TRBV29-1|-|once
CSARVTGTRRGYTF
TGCAGCGCTAGGGTTACCGGGACAAGACGAGGCTACACCTTC
>TRBJ1-5|TRBV7-2|TRBD1|-
CASSTGQGFGGNQPQHF
TGTGCCAGCAGCACTGGACAGGGGTTTGGTGGCAATCAGCCCCAGCATTTT
>TRBJ1-1|TRBV24-1|-|-
CATSDSGHNTEAFF
TGTGCCACCAGTGACTCGGGACACAACACTGAAGCTTTCTTT
>TRBJ1-5|TRBV24-1|-|-
CATSGGRATDSNQPQHF
TGTGCCACCAGTGGTGGCAGGGCAACAGATAGCAATCAGCCCCAGCATTTT
>TRBJ2-7|TRBV21-1|-|-
CASSKASILDYSYEQYF
TGTGCCAGCAGCAAAGCGAGTATCCTAGATTACTCCTACGAGCAGTACTTC
>TRBJ1-3|TRBV11-2|-|-
CASSLERNTIYF
TGTGCCAGCAGCTTAGAACGGAACACCATATATTTT
>TRBJ2-1|TRBV18|TRBD1|-
CASSPQTGSNEQFF
TGTGCCAGCTCCCCCCAGACAGGGTCCAATGAGCAGTTCTTC
>TRBJ2-1|TRBV9|TRBD1|-
CASSVGAGGTGNEQFF
TGTGCCAGCAGCGTAGGGGCAGGGGGCACGGGAAATGAGCAGTTCTTC
>TRBJ2-3|TRBV5-6|TRBD2|-
CASSLADGLAVGTDTQYF
TGTGCCAGCAGCTTGGCCGACGGACTAGCGGTTGGCACAGATACGCAGTATTTT
>TRBJ1-6|TRBV25-1|TRBD1|-
CATQTGTMGSPLHF
TGTGCCACCCAGACAGGGACGATGGGTTCACCCCTCCACTTT
>TRBJ1-5|TRBV28|-|once
CASTSGEPPYSNQPQHF
TGTGCCAGCACTTCGGGAGAGCCACCCTATAGCAATCAGCCCCAGCATTTT
>TRBJ1-6|TRBV3-1/TRBV3-2|-|-
CASSHQARGSPLHF
TGTGCCAGCAGCCACCAGGCCAGGGGATCACCCCTCCACTTT
>TRBJ2-7|TRBV5-4|-|-
CASSLRGSYEQYF
TGTGCCAGCAGCTTACGAGGGAGCTACGAGCAGTACTTC
>TRBJ2-2|TRBV7-2|TRBD2|-
CASRPWGGNGELFF
TGTGCCAGCAGACCCTGGGGGGGAAACGGGGAGCTGTTTTTT
>TRBJ2-4|TRBV6-5|TRBD1|-
CASSYYRGPKNIQYF
TGTGCCAGCAGTTATTACAGGGGGCCCAAAAACATTCAGTACTTC
>TRBJ2-2|TRBV6-2/TRBV6-3|-|-
CASSPGDSLSGELFF
TGTGCCAGCAGCCCTGGAGATAGTCTATCCGGGGAGCTGTTTTTT
>TRBJ2-2|TRBV29-1|TRBD2|few
CSVVWLAGVTGELFF
TGCAGCGTTGTGTGGCTAGCGGGAGTCACCGGGGAGCTGTTTTTT
>TRBJ2-2|TRBV21-1|-|-
CASSKHGRGFTGELFF
TGTGCCAGCAGCAAACACGGGAGGGGTTTTACCGGGGAGCTGTTTTTT